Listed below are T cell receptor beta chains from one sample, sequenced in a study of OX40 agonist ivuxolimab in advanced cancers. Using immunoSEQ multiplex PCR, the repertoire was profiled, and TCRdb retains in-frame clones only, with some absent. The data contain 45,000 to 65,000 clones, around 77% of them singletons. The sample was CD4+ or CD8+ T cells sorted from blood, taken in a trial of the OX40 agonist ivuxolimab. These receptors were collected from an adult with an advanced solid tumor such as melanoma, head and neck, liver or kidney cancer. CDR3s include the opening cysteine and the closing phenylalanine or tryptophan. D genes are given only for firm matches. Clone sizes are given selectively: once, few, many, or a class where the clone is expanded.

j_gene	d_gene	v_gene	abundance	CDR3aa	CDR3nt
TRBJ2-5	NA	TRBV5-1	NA	CASSLVPPGQGLGYQETQYF	TGCGCCAGCAGCTTGGTGCCCCCGGGACAGGGACTAGGGTATCAAGAGACCCAGTACTTC
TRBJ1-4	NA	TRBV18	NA	CASSPWARGTTNEKLFF	TGTGCCAGCTCACCGTGGGCCCGGGGAACAACTAATGAAAAACTGTTTTTT
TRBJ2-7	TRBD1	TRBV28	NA	CASTTTGTVVEQYF	TGTGCCAGCACCACGACCGGGACAGTGGTCGAGCAGTACTTC
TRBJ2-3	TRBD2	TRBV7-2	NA	CASSLVGGASHTQYF	TGTGCCAGCAGCTTAGTGGGAGGGGCCTCTCATACGCAGTATTTT
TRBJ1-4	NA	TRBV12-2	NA	CASRLGAGSNEKLFF	TGTGCAAGTCGCTTAGGGGCAGGGTCTAATGAAAAACTGTTTTTT
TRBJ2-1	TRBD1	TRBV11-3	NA	CASSLGQYNEQFF	TGTGCCAGCAGCTTGGGACAGTACAATGAGCAGTTCTTC
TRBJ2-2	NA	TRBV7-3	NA	CASSLTPNANTGELFF	TGTGCCAGCAGCTTAACCCCCAACGCGAACACCGGGGAGCTGTTTTTT
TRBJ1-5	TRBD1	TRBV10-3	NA	CAISEGTVQPQHF	TGTGCCATCAGTGAAGGGACAGTTCAGCCCCAGCATTTT
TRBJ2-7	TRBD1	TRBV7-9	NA	CASSLGVSWDRESSYEQYF	TGTGCCAGCAGCTTAGGAGTATCGTGGGACAGGGAGAGCTCCTACGAGCAGTACTTC
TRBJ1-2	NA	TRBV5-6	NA	CASSLVSRRDYGYTF	TGTGCCAGCAGCTTGGTATCTCGCAGGGACTATGGCTACACCTTC
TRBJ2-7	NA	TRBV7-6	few	CASSLLSTQEPRSYEQYF	TGTGCCAGCAGCTTATTAAGTACACAGGAACCTCGCTCCTACGAGCAGTACTTC
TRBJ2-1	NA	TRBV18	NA	CASSPFSGSYNEQFF	TGTGCCAGCTCACCCTTTTCGGGCTCCTACAATGAGCAGTTCTTC
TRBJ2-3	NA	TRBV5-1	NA	CASSLGLDSTDTQYF	TGCGCCAGCAGCTTGGGGTTGGATAGCACAGATACGCAGTATTTT
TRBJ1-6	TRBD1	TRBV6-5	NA	CASSSWDSSYNSPLHF	TGTGCCAGCAGTTCCTGGGACAGCTCCTATAATTCACCCCTCCACTTT
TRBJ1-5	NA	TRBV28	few	CASSSQGKLNQPQHF	TGTGCCAGCAGTTCCCAGGGGAAACTCAATCAGCCCCAGCATTTT
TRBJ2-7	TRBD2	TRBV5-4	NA	CASSLVGGETYEQYF	TGTGCCAGCAGCTTGGTTGGGGGGGAAACCTACGAGCAGTACTTC
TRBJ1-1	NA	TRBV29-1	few	CGGLNTEAFF	TGCGGGGGGCTGAACACTGAAGCTTTCTTT
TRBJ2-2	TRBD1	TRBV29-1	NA	CSSTGTGGRTGELFF	TGCAGCTCAACCGGGACAGGGGGTAGAACCGGGGAGCTGTTTTTT
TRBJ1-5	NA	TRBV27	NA	CASRGGDQPQHF	TGTGCCTCCCGCGGGGGGGATCAGCCCCAGCATTTT
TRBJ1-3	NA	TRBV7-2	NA	CASSLARGLSSGNTIYF	TGTGCCAGCAGCTTAGCTAGGGGCCTTAGCTCTGGAAACACCATATATTTT
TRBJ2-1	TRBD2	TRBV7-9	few	CASSLGLARILGNEQFF	TGTGCCAGCAGCTTAGGACTAGCGCGAATCCTGGGGAATGAGCAGTTCTTC
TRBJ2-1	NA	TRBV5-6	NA	CASRTESSYNEQFF	TGTGCCAGCAGGACAGAGAGCTCCTACAATGAGCAGTTCTTC
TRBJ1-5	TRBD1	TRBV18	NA	CASSQGQGSPQHF	TGTGCCAGCTCACAGGGACAGGGCAGCCCCCAGCATTTT
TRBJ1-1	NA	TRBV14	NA	CASSQDWLAEAFF	TGTGCCAGCAGCCAAGATTGGTTGGCTGAAGCTTTCTTT
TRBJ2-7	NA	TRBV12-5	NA	CASGLVPRRRGNYEQYF	TGTGCTAGTGGTTTGGTCCCCCGGCGCAGGGGTAACTACGAGCAGTACTTC
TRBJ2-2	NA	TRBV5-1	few	CASSLTGNGELFF	TGCGCCAGCAGCTTGACAGGGAACGGGGAGCTGTTTTTT
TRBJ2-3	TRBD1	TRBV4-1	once	CASSRSGQGANTQYF	TGCGCCAGCAGCCGCTCTGGACAGGGGGCAAATACGCAGTATTTT
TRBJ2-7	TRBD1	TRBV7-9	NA	CASSSTGARTYEQYF	TGTGCCAGCAGCTCCACAGGGGCCCGAACCTACGAGCAGTACTTC
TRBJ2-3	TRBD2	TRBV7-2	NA	CASRSRGGSDTQYF	TGTGCCAGCAGATCGCGGGGGGGATCAGATACGCAGTATTTT
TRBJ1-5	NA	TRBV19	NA	CASQRSDRWSSNQPQHF	TGTGCCAGCCAGCGGTCCGACCGGTGGAGCAGCAATCAGCCCCAGCATTTT